This TCR beta chain comes out of a study of blood T cells in healthy people across ages (dated by TCRdb to the mid-2010s). Regarding the complete study: In model experiments, template switching captured about one uniquely barcoded TCR beta cDNA molecule for every two T cells. The study measured age-related changes in TCR beta repertoire diversity using deep sequencing normalized with unique cDNA molecular identifiers. The donors were divided into four age groups: young (average 16 years), middle-aged (over 35), aged (approximately 59) and long-lived (about 79). To avoid experimental bias, donors of different ages were spread randomly across the sequencing lanes. The study analyzed two additional independent replicas of 1 million unique cDNA reads from the same blood draw for two donors, one aged 18 to 30 and one aged 80 or older. On the study overall, not on this receptor specifically: Because donor CMV infection status was unknown, age-related changes in expanded clonotypes were potentially confounded. There was a strong correlation between observed TCR beta diversity and the percentage of naive T cells measured by flow cytometry. Estimates of total diversity based on one million sequenced T cells were regarded as lower bounds and as underestimates. As age increased, observed TCR beta diversity per million T cells dropped in a roughly linear way, and a significant reduction was already evident by age 40. Compared with the aged group, the long-lived group had more naive CD4+ T cells, fewer expanded clones and increased TCR diversity, suggesting age selection. Because profiling used bulk unsorted PBMCs, naive and antigen-experienced compartments could not be compared conclusively.

Remarks on this clonotype: It lacks a known antigen. Sequence at one end of the junction differs from germline and may be a read error.

The donors were around 39 Caucasian individuals from Russia, aged 6 to 90 years, who were systemically healthy. Around 9.9 milliliters of peripheral blood were collected from each donor into EDTA-treated Vacutainer tubes. Ficoll-Paque density-gradient centrifugation was used to isolate PBMCs, with at least 7 million per sample. Trizol reagent was used to extract total RNA from the PBMCs, yielding at least 6 micrograms per sample. Naive CD45RAhigh/CD27high T cell percentages were measured by flow cytometry on a PBMC aliquot from every donor. CDR1 is given as LGHNA and CDR2 as YSLEER, both from the germline V gene. There are 15 amino acids in the CDR3, from cysteine to phenylalanine inclusive. Left in the record is the CDR3 DNA by itself, 45 bases read in frame from the first base. Libraries were made using 5' RACE. A second PCR of 7 to 11 cycles was run with a J-beta primer mix and a sample-barcoded 5' primer. A unique molecular identifier was introduced onto each TCR beta cDNA molecule by a template-switch 5' adaptor carrying 12 random nucleotides. At least 3 million CDR3-containing paired-end reads were obtained from each sample. The Mint cDNA synthesis kit, primed by a TRBC-specific oligonucleotide, was used to synthesize first-strand cDNA from all RNA. Following uracil-DNA glycosylase treatment, all cDNA underwent a first 18-cycle PCR with the universal primers M1SS and BC2_uni_R. The study's processing was this. For normalization, 1 million high-quality reads were randomly selected from each sample, with every read carrying a distinct molecular identifier. Instead of being binned into consensus sequences, reads with shared molecular identifiers were discarded. MiTCR, set to a Q25 quality threshold and the strictest error-elimination algorithm, was used for CDR3 identification, clonotype clustering and error correction. A nonparametric unseen species model using Euler transformation provided a lower-bound estimate of total TCR beta diversity. In TCRdb, the public reads were trimmed at Q25 with fastp and aligned with MiXCR, with productive beta chains retained. All rows with the same CDR3 protein become a single entry with the most common DNA and genes. None of the V and J calls come from the authors' own analysis; TCRdb made them. This sample lists roughly 1.9 million distinct CDR3 sequences; roughly 43% were detected once. Of the sample, roughly 23% is held by the ten largest clones.

Recombination joined TRBV4-3 with TRBJ2-4; TRBD2 matches 11 bases in the middle. Sequenced: blood. The TCR was taken from a human donor in good health. The CDR3 has the sequence CAGSQGTSGGEEQYF. The bases read TGCGCCGGCAGCCAGGGGACTAGCGGAGGGGAGGAGCAGTACTTC.